What follows are 11 T cell receptor beta chains derived from one specimen sequenced in a study of blood T cell repertoires in COVID-19. The table came from immunoSEQ multiplex PCR; TCRdb's copy has only in-frame clones and leaves some out. The sample has roughly 100,000 clones; approximately 90% are singletons. Sequenced input: peripheral blood. The receptor set was obtained from a woman of 80 years or more with acute or convalescent COVID-19.

The V gene is TRBV20-1, the J gene TRBJ2-7; TRBD2 matches at 7 bases. This CDR3 is built from 11 residues. Per germline, CDR1 DFQATT and CDR2 SNEGSKA (reference sequence). J gave up 4 bases and V 6 bases, and 3 bases lay outside the gene matches. CDR3 DNA sequence: TGCAGTGCGGGACTAAATTACGAGCAGTACTTC. Residues: CSAGLNYEQYF.

The rearrangement uses TRBV7-2 and TRBJ1-1; the D gene is possibly TRBD1 (5 bases). Germline lookup yields CDR1 SGHTA and CDR2 FQGNSA. The CDR3 is 16 amino acids. V was cut by 0 bases and J by 0 bases, with 11 bases left in between. The CDR3 bases are TGTGCCAGCAGCTTAGCAGGGCAGGGTCTGAACACTGAAGCTTTCTTT. Protein product: CASSLAGQGLNTEAFF.

The chain combines TRBV2 with TRBJ1-1, with D possibly being TRBD1 (5 bases). The CDR3 extends over 15 amino acids. CDR1 SNHLY and CDR2 FYNNEI come from the germline V gene. Trimming took off 4 bases at V and 0 bases at J, with 12 bases between the two ends. The CDR3 sequence is CASSGGDLMNTEAFF. The CDR3 DNA sequence: TGTGCCAGCAGTGGGGGGGACTTGATGAACACTGAAGCTTTCTTT.

The gene calls are TRBV6-5 and TRBJ2-2, with 8 bases that match TRBD2. Germline assignment: CDR1 MNHEY and CDR2 SVGAGI. J lost 4 bases, V lost 6 bases, and 4 bases had no gene match. CDR3 length: 14 amino acids. The CDR3: CASSPGGATGELFF. The DNA for the CDR3 is TGTGCCAGCAGCCCGGGGGGGGCCACCGGGGAGCTGTTTTTT.

The chain uses TRBV6-5 and TRBJ2-5; 13 bases line up with TRBD2. Germline V gene sequence: CDR1 MNHEY, CDR2 SVGAGI. Unmatched junction bases numbered 2, after V lost 6 bases and J lost 4 bases. The CDR3 runs to 14 residues. CDR3 bases: TGTGCCAGCAGGGGACTAGCGGGGAGAGAGACCCAGTACTTC. This gives the protein CASRGLAGRETQYF.

The V and J genes are TRBV12-3 or TRBV12-4 and TRBJ2-7; TRBD2 might be the D (6 bases). This CDR3 has 13 residues. V was pared by 6 bases and J by 4 bases, with 13 bases between. The CDR3 DNA reads as TGTGCCAGCAGCCGGGACTCGAAATACGAGCAGTACTTC. This codes for CASSRDSKYEQYF.

The chain joins TRBV7-2 to TRBJ2-2; D is perhaps TRBD2 (6 bases). The CDR3 runs 16 residues. Germline CDR1 reads SGHTA; CDR2 reads FQGNSA. The ends were cut back, 2 bases at V and 3 bases at J, with 13 bases in the middle. The CDR3 spells CASSLTARGDTGELFF. CDR3 DNA: TGTGCCAGCAGCTTAACCGCCCGCGGGGACACCGGGGAGCTGTTTTTT.

In the case of this clone: At the DNA level, this CDR3 is encoded by other sequences in the same sample as well. This chain connects TRBV27 to TRBJ2-7, with 7 bases matching TRBD1. Germline CDR1 MNHEY, CDR2 SMNVEV (reference sequence). V was clipped by 1 base and J by 3 bases; unmatched bases: 0. This CDR3 is 13 amino acids long. The CDR3 sequence: CASSLWTGYEQYF. The CDR3 coding sequence is TGTGCCAGCAGTTTATGGACAGGCTACGAGCAGTACTTC.

The gene calls are TRBV24-1 and TRBJ1-5, with 10 bases aligning to TRBD1. Per germline, CDR1 KGHDR and CDR2 SFDVKD. J gave up 6 bases and V 4 bases, and 5 bases lay outside the gene matches. This CDR3 comprises 15 residues. CDR3 in DNA: TGTGCCACCAGTGACACCGGACAGGGGGGTCAGCCCCAGCATTTT. Its translation is CATSDTGQGGQPQHF.

Comments on this clone: The same CDR3 also results from other DNA sequences found in this sample. The J gene is TRBJ2-2, the V gene TRBV27, with 7 bases lining up with TRBD1. Trimming at V came to 5 bases and at J to 4 bases, leaving 7 bases not matched to a gene. The V gene's germline CDR1 is MNHEY and CDR2 SMNVEV (reference sequence). The CDR3 sequence is 15 residues long. The CDR3 nucleotides read TGTGCCAGCAGTGCCGGGACAGTACCCACCGGGGAGCTGTTTTTT. It is translated as CASSAGTVPTGELFF.

This chain connects TRBV6-5 to TRBJ1-3; tentative D call: TRBD1 (5 bases). The CDR3 consists of 12 residues. Germline lookup yields CDR1 MNHEY and CDR2 SVGAGI. V gave up 10 bases and J gave up 3 bases, with 10 bases separating them. CDR3 bases: TGTGCCACGAAAGGGGATGGAAACACCATATATTTT. Translating gives CATKGDGNTIYF.